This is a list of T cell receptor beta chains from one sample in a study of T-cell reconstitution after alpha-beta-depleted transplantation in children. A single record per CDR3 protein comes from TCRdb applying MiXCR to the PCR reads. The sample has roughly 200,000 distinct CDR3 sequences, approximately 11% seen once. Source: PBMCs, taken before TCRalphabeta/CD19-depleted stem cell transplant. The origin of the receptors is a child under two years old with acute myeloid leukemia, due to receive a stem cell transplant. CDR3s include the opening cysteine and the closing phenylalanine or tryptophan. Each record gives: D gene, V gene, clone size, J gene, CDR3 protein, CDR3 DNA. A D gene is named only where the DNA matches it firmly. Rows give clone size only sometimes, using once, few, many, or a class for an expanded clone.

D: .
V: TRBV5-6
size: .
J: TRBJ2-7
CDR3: CARGPGRGLSYEQYF
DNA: TGTGCCAGGGGCCCCGGGCGGGGCCTCTCCTACGAGCAGTACTTC

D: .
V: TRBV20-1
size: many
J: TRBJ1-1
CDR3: CSARGPPTMNAFF
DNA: TGCAGTGCTAGAGGCCCTCCCACGATGAATGCTTTCTTT

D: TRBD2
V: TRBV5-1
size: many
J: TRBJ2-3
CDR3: CASSLGLAGGFDTQYF
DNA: TGCGCCAGCAGCTTGGGACTAGCGGGAGGGTTCGATACGCAGTATTTT

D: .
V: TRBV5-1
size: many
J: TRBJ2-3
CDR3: CASSPASTDTQYF
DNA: TGCGCCAGCAGCCCTGCGAGCACAGATACGCAGTATTTT

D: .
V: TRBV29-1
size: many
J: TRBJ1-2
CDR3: CSVDGSGYTF
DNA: TGCAGCGTTGACGGTTCTGGCTACACCTTC

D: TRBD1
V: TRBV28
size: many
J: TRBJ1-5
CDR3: CASSPGTARGNQPQHF
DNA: TGTGCCAGCAGTCCCGGGACAGCAAGGGGCAATCAGCCCCAGCATTTT

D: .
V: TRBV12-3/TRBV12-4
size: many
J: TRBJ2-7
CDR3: CASSLVGNQGYEQYF
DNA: TGTGCCAGCAGTTTAGTCGGCAACCAGGGATACGAGCAGTACTTC

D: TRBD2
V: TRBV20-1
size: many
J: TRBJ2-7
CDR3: CSALAGDHEQYF
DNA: TGCAGTGCTTTAGCGGGAGACCACGAGCAGTACTTC

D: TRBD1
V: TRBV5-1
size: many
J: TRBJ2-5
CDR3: CASSDQGAKTKETQYF
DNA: TGCGCCAGCAGCGATCAGGGGGCGAAAACTAAAGAGACCCAGTACTTC

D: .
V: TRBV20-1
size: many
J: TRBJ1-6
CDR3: CSARSGRMDSPLHF
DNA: TGCAGTGCTAGGTCCGGGAGAATGGATTCACCCCTCCACTTT

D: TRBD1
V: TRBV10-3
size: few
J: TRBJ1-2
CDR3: CAISGGQGAQNGYTF
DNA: TGTGCCATCAGTGGGGGACAGGGGGCGCAAAATGGCTACACCTTC

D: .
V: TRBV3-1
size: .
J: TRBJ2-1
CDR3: CASSQGGPRDNPKEFF
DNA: TGTGCCAGCAGCCAAGGGGGGCCCCGCGACAACCCTAAGGAGTTCTTC

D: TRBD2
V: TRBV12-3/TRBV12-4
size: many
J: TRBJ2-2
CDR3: CASSGGGLAFNTGELFF
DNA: TGTGCCAGCAGTGGGGGGGGACTAGCGTTCAACACCGGGGAGCTGTTTTTT

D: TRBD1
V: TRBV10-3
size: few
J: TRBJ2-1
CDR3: CAIRDSRDSYNEQFF
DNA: TGTGCCATCAGGGACTCCCGGGACAGCTACAATGAGCAGTTCTTC

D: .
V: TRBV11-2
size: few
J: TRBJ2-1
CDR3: CASSSPPGEQFF
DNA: TGTGCCAGCAGCTCCCCTCCGGGCGAACAGTTCTTC

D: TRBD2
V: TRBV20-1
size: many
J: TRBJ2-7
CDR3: CSAGTSGRAEQYF
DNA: TGCAGTGCCGGGACTAGCGGGAGGGCCGAGCAGTACTTC

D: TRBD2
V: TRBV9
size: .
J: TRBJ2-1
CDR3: CASSVSAGGGKYEQFF
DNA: TGTGCCAGCAGCGTTTCGGCGGGAGGGGGGAAGTATGAGCAGTTCTTC

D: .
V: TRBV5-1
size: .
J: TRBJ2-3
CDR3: CASSRKESSTDTQYF
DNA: TGCGCCAGCAGCCGTAAGGAGTCGAGCACAGATACGCAGTATTTT

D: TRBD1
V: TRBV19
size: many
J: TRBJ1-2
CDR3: CASSRQGPLDGYTF
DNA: TGTGCCAGTAGTAGACAGGGGCCCCTGGATGGCTACACCTTC

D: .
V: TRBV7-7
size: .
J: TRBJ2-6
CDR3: CASSQSGANVLTF
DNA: TGTGCCAGCAGCCAGTCTGGGGCCAACGTCCTGACTTTC

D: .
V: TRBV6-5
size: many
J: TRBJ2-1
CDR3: CASSLMGEQFF
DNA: TGTGCCAGCAGTTTAATGGGTGAGCAGTTCTTC

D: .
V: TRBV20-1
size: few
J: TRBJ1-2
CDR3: CSASIIQNYGYTF
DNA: TGCAGTGCTAGTATAATCCAGAACTATGGCTACACCTTC

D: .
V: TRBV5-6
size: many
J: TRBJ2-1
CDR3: CASSLVNPSFGEQFF
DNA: TGTGCCAGCAGCTTGGTTAACCCATCTTTCGGTGAGCAGTTCTTC

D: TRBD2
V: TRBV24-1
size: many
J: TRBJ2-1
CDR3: CATSDFKREPDNEQFF
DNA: TGTGCCACCAGTGATTTCAAGCGGGAGCCGGACAATGAGCAGTTCTTC

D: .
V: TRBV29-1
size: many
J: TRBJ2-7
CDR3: CSVARGTEQYF
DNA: TGCAGCGTCGCCCGCGGGACAGAGCAGTACTTC

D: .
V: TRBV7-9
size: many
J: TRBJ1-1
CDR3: CASSLGGYGTEAFF
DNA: TGTGCCAGCAGCTTAGGGGGCTATGGGACTGAAGCTTTCTTT

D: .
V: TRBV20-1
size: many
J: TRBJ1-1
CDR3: CSARRTPNTEAFF
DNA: TGCAGTGCTAGAAGGACACCCAACACTGAAGCTTTCTTT

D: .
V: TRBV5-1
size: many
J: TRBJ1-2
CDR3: CASSFEGGGYTF
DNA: TGCGCCAGCAGCTTTGAAGGGGGTGGCTACACCTTC